This T cell receptor (beta chain) was sequenced for a study of metastatic and nonmetastatic thyroid tumors. Whole-study context: Peripheral blood and tumor or nodule samples from malignant and benign thyroid patients were compared.

From the PCR reads, TCRdb re-called clones with MiXCR. The sample shows 35,000 to 40,000 clones, roughly 26% of them seen only once. There were no patients who had received any treatment before thyroid surgery. This clone has only a few counts. Germline V gene sequence: CDR1 MNHEY, CDR2 SMNVEV (reference sequence). This CDR3 is 11 amino acids long. Trimming left V 9 bases short and J 8 bases short, with 13 bases between. This clonotype was obtained from a female donor with papillary thyroid cancer or a benign thyroid nodule (not recorded which). Some clones in this sample may be carry-over from other donors' samples. Sequenced sample: blood. The chain couples TRBV27 to TRBJ1-2; D call uncertain. DNA of the CDR3: TGTGCCAGTGGGAACCTCATGGGCTACACCTTC. Translation: CASGNLMGYTF.